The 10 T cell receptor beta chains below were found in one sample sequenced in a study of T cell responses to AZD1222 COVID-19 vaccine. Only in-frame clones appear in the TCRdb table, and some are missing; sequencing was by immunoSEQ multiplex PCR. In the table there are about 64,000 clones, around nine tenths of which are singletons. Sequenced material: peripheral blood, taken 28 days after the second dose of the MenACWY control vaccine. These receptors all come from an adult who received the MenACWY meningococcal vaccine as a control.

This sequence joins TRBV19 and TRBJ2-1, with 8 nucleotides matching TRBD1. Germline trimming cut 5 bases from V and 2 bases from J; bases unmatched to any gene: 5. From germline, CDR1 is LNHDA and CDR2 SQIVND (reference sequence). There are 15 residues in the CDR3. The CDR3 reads CASSVDRGPYNEQFF. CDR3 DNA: TGTGCCAGTAGTGTCGACAGGGGTCCCTACAATGAGCAGTTCTTC.

The CDR3 loop is CSVEADGEVAQYF. The CDR3 nucleotides are TGCAGCGTTGAGGCGGATGGGGAGGTGGCCCAGTACTTC. This chain connects TRBV29-1 to TRBJ2-5; tentatively, D is TRBD2 (6 bases). This CDR3 is 13 amino acids long. Deletions cut 3 bases from V and 9 bases from J, with 17 bases between. The germline gives CDR1 SQVTM, CDR2 ANQGSEA.

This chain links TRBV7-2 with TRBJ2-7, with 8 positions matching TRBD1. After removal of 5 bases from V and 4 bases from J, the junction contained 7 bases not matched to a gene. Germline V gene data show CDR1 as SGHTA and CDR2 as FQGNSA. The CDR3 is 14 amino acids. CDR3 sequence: CASSPRTGFYEQYF. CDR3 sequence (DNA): TGTGCCAGCAGCCCGCGGACAGGGTTTTACGAGCAGTACTTC.

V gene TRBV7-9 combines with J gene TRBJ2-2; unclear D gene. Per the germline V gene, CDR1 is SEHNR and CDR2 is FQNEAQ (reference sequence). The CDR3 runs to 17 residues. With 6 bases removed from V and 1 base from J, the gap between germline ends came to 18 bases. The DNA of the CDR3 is TGTGCCAGCAGGATCTCATTTGGGAAAGAGAACACCGGGGAGCTGTTTTTT. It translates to CASRISFGKENTGELFF.

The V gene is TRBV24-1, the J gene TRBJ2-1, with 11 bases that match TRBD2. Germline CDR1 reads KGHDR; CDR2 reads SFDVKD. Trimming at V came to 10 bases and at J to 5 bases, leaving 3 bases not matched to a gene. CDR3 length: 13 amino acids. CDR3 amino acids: CATGGLADNEQFF. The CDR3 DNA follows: TGTGCCACTGGGGGACTAGCGGACAATGAGCAGTTCTTC.

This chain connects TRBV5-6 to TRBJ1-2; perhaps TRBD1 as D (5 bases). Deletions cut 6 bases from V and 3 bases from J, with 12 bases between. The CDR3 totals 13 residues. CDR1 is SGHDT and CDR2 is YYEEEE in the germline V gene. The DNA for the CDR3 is TGTGCCAGCACTGGGAGGGGTGACTATGGCTACACCTTC. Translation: CASTGRGDYGYTF.

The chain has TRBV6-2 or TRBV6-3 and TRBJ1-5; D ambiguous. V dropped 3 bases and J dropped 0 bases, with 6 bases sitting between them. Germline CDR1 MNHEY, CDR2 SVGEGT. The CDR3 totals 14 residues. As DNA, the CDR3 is TGTGCCAGCAGTTATACGGTTAGCAATCAGCCCCAGCATTTT. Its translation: CASSYTVSNQPQHF.

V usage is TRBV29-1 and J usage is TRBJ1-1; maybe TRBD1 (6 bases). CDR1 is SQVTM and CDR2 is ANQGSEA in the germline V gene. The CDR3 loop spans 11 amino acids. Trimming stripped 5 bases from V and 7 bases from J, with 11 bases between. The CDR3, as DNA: TGCAGCGTTTCAGGGGCAGGTGAAGCTTTCTTT. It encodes CSVSGAGEAFF.

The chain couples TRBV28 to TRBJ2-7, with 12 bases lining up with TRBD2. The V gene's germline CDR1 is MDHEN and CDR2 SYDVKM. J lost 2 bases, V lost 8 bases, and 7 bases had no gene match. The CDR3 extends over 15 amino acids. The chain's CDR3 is CASRSPSGRAYEQYF. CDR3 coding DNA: TGTGCCAGCCGAAGTCCTAGCGGGAGGGCCTACGAGCAGTACTTC.

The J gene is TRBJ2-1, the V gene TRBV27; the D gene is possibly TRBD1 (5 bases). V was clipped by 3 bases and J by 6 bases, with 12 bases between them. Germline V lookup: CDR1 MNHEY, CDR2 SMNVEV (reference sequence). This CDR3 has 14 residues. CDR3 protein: CASSFVGASNEQFF. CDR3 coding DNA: TGTGCCAGCAGTTTCGTTGGGGCGTCCAATGAGCAGTTCTTC.